What follows is one T cell receptor (beta chain) and its context. This sample was included in a study of cytomegalovirus exposure and HLA in healthy donors. PCR primers comprised 60 Vbeta and 13 Jbeta primers. Here immunoSEQ multiplex PCR was the method, and the copy in TCRdb shows in-frame clones only, minus some. This table has 150,000 to 200,000 clones, around 85% appearing once. The ends lost 7 bases at V and 10 bases at J; junction bases unmatched: 6. The CDR3 has 12 amino acids. The germline V gene has CDR1 SEHNR and CDR2 FQNEAQ (reference sequence). The receptor comes from a man aged 18 to 29 in good health and CMV-seronegative. The sequenced sample consisted of PBMCs. This chain connects TRBV7-9 to TRBJ2-2; TRBD1 matches at 7 bases. CDR3: CASITGVAELFF. DNA of the CDR3: TGTGCCAGCATTACAGGGGTCGCGGAGCTGTTTTTT.